This T cell receptor (beta chain) stems from a study of blood T cell repertoires in COVID-19 (TCRdb year 2020). Study-level background: Collaborator samples came from the United States, Italy and Spain and covered acute and convalescent phases of COVID-19. The prospective study material was composed of cDNA or gDNA derived from T cells, B-cell-depleted T cells, or PBMCs. The dataset comprised deeply sampled blood TCRbeta repertoires from subjects exposed to, actively infected with, or recovered from COVID-19. The repertoires were released in a freely available public database meant as a resource for research on the immune response to SARS-CoV-2. Samples came from the ongoing ImmuneRACE study (first 160 participants) plus 1,254 subjects from 6 global collaborators. The sample metadata nearly always contained a de-identified subject ID, COVID-19 status, age in years and sex. Where available, HLA class I and class II types were taken from metadata supplied by the sample provider and were not determined by assay-based typing. General conclusions and limits of the study: The amount of clinical and demographic metadata varied by source and participant and was provided uncurated.

The collaborating institutions used their own protocols to collect whole blood in K2EDTA tubes. For TCRbeta analysis, collaborator samples were shipped as frozen whole blood, as isolated PBMCs, or as DNA extracted from either sample type. Sequences MGHRA (CDR1) and YSYEKL (CDR2) are obtained from the germline V gene. The germline V and J ends show losses of 2 bases and 0 bases respectively, and no gene match explains 4 bases of the junction. The CDR3 starts with the cysteine, ends with the phenylalanine, and has 15 residues. Of all the DNA, just the CDR3 is kept, 45 bases in frame from base 1. Worth noting for this clone: Its recognized antigen is unknown. No base-level quality is on record; no much larger clone is a single base apart.

The immunoSEQ Assay, a bias-controlled multiplex PCR, was used to amplify TCRbeta CDR3 regions from genomic DNA. Processing in the source paper ran as follows. The number of nucleated cells in each sample was estimated from the amplification of reference gene primers within the assay. To quantify the absolute abundance of each unique TCRbeta CDR3 rearrangement, sequence reads were collapsed and filtered. For each sample, productive Simpson clonality was calculated as the square root of Simpson's diversity index across productive rearrangements. TCRdb limited this immuneACCESS table to in-frame rearrangements with V and J called. A share of clones is missing; checked studies link under half to unresolved V genes, and the rest is unexplained. The DNA was the basis for D and trimming; V, J and clone size are from that table. In this sample the table shows approximately 250,000 clones, approximately 83% of which occur a single time. The ten largest account for 6% to 9.5% of the sample.

The chain is assembled from TRBV4-1 and TRBJ2-7, with 7 bases matching TRBD1. The receptor comes from a woman aged 45-60 years with acute or convalescent COVID-19. Sequenced sample: peripheral blood. The CDR3 sequence is CASSQFDRDSYEQYF. The nucleotide sequence is TGCGCCAGCAGCCAATTCGACAGGGACTCCTACGAGCAGTACTTC.